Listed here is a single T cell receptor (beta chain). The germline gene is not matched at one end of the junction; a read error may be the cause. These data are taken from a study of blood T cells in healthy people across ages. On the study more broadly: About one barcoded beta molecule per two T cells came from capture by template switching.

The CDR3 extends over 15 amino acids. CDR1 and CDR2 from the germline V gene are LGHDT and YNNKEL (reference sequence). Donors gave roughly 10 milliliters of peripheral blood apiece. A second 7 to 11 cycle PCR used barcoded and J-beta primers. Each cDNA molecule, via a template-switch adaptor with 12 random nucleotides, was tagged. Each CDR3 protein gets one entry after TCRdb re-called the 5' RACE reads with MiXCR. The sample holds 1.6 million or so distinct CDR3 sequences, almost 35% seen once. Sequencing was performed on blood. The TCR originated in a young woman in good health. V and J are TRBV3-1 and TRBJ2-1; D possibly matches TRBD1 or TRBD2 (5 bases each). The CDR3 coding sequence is TGTGCCGGCAGCCCTCTTCGGGACCTATACAATGAGCAGTTCTTC. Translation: CAGSPLRDLYNEQFF.